The present T cell receptor (beta chain) was sequenced within a study of siplizumab effects on memory and regulatory T cells. This clone occurred once. The CDR3 is made up of 15 amino acids. With V trimmed by 5 bases and J by 7 bases, 9 bases remained unmatched. Germline CDR1 and CDR2: LNHDA and SQIVND (reference sequence). Only in-frame clones appear in the TCRdb table, and some are missing; sequencing was by immunoSEQ multiplex PCR. The sample consists of fewer than 80,000 clones, 93% of them appearing once. The sample taken for sequencing was CD8+ T cells sorted from blood. The sequence was obtained from a human donor in good health. The chain joins TRBV19 to TRBJ2-1, with 9 bases matching TRBD1. The CDR3 sequence: CASSFWTGEDNEQFF. For the CDR3, the DNA is TGTGCCAGTAGTTTCTGGACAGGGGAAGATAATGAGCAGTTCTTC.